The 20 T cell receptor beta chains in this list originate from one sample, sequenced in a study of naive and memory T cell subsets. TCR cDNA received a 3' ligated oligonucleotide that carried a UMI. Four PCR rounds used nested alpha and beta constant region primers plus the SP2 primer. TCRdb redid the calling of the 5' RACE reads with MiXCR, one entry per CDR3 protein. The sample consists of about 56,000 distinct CDR3 sequences, about 7.1% of them appearing once. The receptors stem from a female donor in good health.

The chain joins TRBV12-3 or TRBV12-4 to TRBJ1-1, with D perhaps matching TRBD1 (5 bases). This CDR3 is 13 amino acids long. V lost 1 base and J lost 6, with 9 bases in between. In DNA form, the CDR3 reads TGTGCCAGCAGTTTAGTCAGGGTCGCTGAAGCTTTCTTT. This translates into CASSLVRVAEAFF.

The chain couples TRBV6-2 or TRBV6-3 to TRBJ1-1, with D perhaps TRBD1 (6 bases). Trimming removed 5 bases at V and 4 bases at J, with 11 bases between. This CDR3 has 13 amino acids. CDR1 MNHEY and CDR2 SVGEGT come from the germline V gene. In nucleotides, the CDR3 is TGTGCCAGCAGTCCTGGACAGAGCACTGAAGCTTTCTTT. As protein: CASSPGQSTEAFF.

This clonotype came up a few times. V usage is TRBV7-2 and J usage is TRBJ2-7; weak D call: TRBD2 (6 bases). V gave up 5 bases and J gave up 2 bases, with 13 bases separating them. The CDR3 loop spans 14 amino acids. The germline V gene encodes CDR1 SGHTA and CDR2 FQGNSA. The DNA of the CDR3 is TGTGCCAGCAGCCTATCCCCGGGGGCCTACGAGCAGTACTTC. Its translation is CASSLSPGAYEQYF.

The chain employs TRBV28 and TRBJ2-3; 9 positions agree with TRBD1. CDR3 length equals 20 residues. Germline V gene data show CDR1 as MDHEN and CDR2 as SYDVKM. The V and J ends lost 1 base and 2 bases, in that order; junction bases with no gene match: 16. CDR3 region: CASSLSPWGQGILPTDTQYF. CDR3 coding DNA: TGTGCCAGCAGTTTATCGCCTTGGGGACAGGGAATTTTGCCCACAGATACGCAGTATTTT.

Only a few counts were recorded for this clonotype. The CDR3 region has the DNA TGCGCCAGCAGCGGGGTGGGGTTCTTACGTACAGATACGCAGTATTTT. Translation: CASSGVGFLRTDTQYF. The V call is TRBV4-1, the J call TRBJ2-3; D uncertain. The ends were cut back, 5 bases at V and 3 bases at J, with 18 bases in the middle. The CDR3 extends over 16 amino acids. Germline CDR1 is MGHRA and CDR2 is YSYEKL.

CDR3 sequence (DNA): TGCGCCAGCAGCCAATTTTCACGCCTCGGGGATAGAACGGCTGAAGCTTTCTTT. Protein: CASSQFSRLGDRTAEAFF. The gene calls are TRBV4-1 and TRBJ1-1; D call uncertain. Germline V gives CDR1 MGHRA, CDR2 YSYEKL. Trimming pared 2 bases from V and 6 bases from J, leaving 25 bases between. The length of the CDR3 is 18 residues.

This clonotype showed up many times. The V gene is TRBV25-1, the J gene TRBJ1-1; maybe TRBD1 (5 bases). The germline CDR1 and CDR2 sequences are MGHDK and SYGVNS. The ends were cut back, 2 bases at V and 4 bases at J, with 11 bases in the middle. This CDR3 has 14 residues. The CDR3 loop reads CASSEQGGLTEAFF. In DNA, the CDR3 is TGTGCCAGCAGTGAACAGGGTGGGCTCACTGAAGCTTTCTTT.

The chain uses TRBV30 and TRBJ1-1; TRBD1 aligns across 7 bases. The CDR3 length is 16 residues. Trimming cost V 3 bases and J 0 bases; bases outside gene matches: 10. Per the germline V gene, CDR1 is GTSNPN and CDR2 is SVGIG (reference sequence). CDR3 in DNA: TGTGCCTGGAGCCGAGGGGGCACCACATTGAACACTGAAGCTTTCTTT. Its translation: CAWSRGGTTLNTEAFF.

This clonotype qualifies as medium-sized. The CDR3 DNA is TGCAGTGCTTGGCGAGGGGGTAGCTCCTACAATGAGCAGTTCTTC. Translating gives CSAWRGGSSYNEQFF. This chain uses TRBV20-1 with TRBJ2-1; a possible D gene is TRBD1 (6 bases). The CDR3 length is 15 residues. CDR1 DFQATT and CDR2 SNEGSKA come from the germline V gene (reference sequence). The V and J ends lost 5 bases and 0 bases respectively, with 14 bases between them.

The chain has TRBV6-6 and TRBJ1-2, with 7 bases lining up with TRBD1. From germline, CDR1 is MNHNY and CDR2 SVGAGI (reference sequence). The CDR3 length is 13 residues. Here the CDR3 DNA reads TGTGCTTCCAGGGAGGGGGCAGTCGCTGGCTACACCTTC. As protein: CASREGAVAGYTF.

This clonotype was seen many times. The chain has TRBV7-2 and TRBJ1-1; no reliable D call. V shed 2 bases and J shed 1 base, with 5 bases lying between them. Per germline, CDR1 SGHTA and CDR2 FQGNSA. The CDR3 extends over 13 amino acids. CDR3 protein: CASSLWQNTEAFF. In DNA form, the CDR3 reads TGTGCCAGCAGCTTATGGCAGAACACTGAAGCTTTCTTT.

The chain links TRBV25-1 to TRBJ1-1, with D unclear. Germline-derived CDR1 and CDR2 are MGHDK and SYGVNS. Trimming cost V 1 base and J 1 base, with 7 bases left between them. This CDR3 is built from 14 residues. The CDR3 nucleotides read TGTGCCAGCAGTGAATGGGCAGCGAACACTGAAGCTTTCTTT. Its protein product is CASSEWAANTEAFF.

This clonotype appeared a few times. The chain employs TRBV12-3 or TRBV12-4 and TRBJ1-2, with 7 bases fitting TRBD1. Losses at the gene ends were 5 bases for V and 9 bases for J; bases not matched to a gene: 15. The CDR3 contains 15 residues. In nucleotides, the CDR3 is TGTGCCAGCAGTCCTTCCCGGGACAGCCTCTTTAGCTACACCTTC. Translated: CASSPSRDSLFSYTF.

This clonotype was detected only a few times. The CDR3 region is CSARDQAGGETEQFF. DNA of the CDR3: TGCAGTGCTAGAGATCAGGCGGGGGGGGAGACTGAGCAGTTCTTC. The genes are TRBV20-1 and TRBJ2-1; 9 positions match TRBD2. With V trimmed by 0 bases and J by 9 bases, 9 bases remained unmatched. In germline, CDR1 is DFQATT, CDR2 SNEGSKA (reference sequence). The CDR3 sequence is 15 residues long.

The V call is TRBV14, the J call TRBJ2-6; D is unresolved. There are 14 residues in the CDR3. Germline-derived CDR1 and CDR2 are SGHDN and FVKESK. V was shortened by 2 bases and J by 2 bases, with 4 bases between the two germline ends. CDR3 nucleotides: TGTGCCAGCAGCCAACTAACTGGGGCCAACGTCCTGACTTTC. This gives the protein CASSQLTGANVLTF.

This clonotype was counted at least ten times. CDR3 protein: CSAAGTGGFRTTEAFF. The CDR3 nucleotides are TGCAGCGCCGCCGGGACAGGGGGCTTTAGGACCACTGAAGCTTTCTTT. The gene calls are TRBV29-1 and TRBJ1-1, with TRBD1 identical over 12 bases. Germline trimming cut 7 bases from V and 4 bases from J; bases unmatched to any gene: 13. The CDR3 consists of 16 residues. Germline V gives CDR1 SQVTM, CDR2 ANQGSEA.

This clonotype was seen at least ten times. The junction differs from germline at one of its ends, possibly a read error. The chain links TRBV7-7 to TRBJ1-6; D is possibly TRBD1 (5 bases). The germline CDR1 and CDR2 sequences are SSHAT and FNYEAQ (reference sequence). The CDR3 runs to 13 residues. The CDR3: CASSLDRISPLHF. Written as DNA, the CDR3 is TGTGCTAGCAGCTTAGACAGAATCTCACCCCTCCACTTT.

This clonotype was seen repeatedly, ten times or more. The CDR3 nucleotides are TGTGCCAGCAGCTTAGTAGCGGGTCCGACTGGCTACGAGCAGTACTTC. Translating it yields CASSLVAGPTGYEQYF. This sequence joins TRBV7-2 and TRBJ2-7, with 7 bases fitting TRBD2. The germline gives CDR1 SGHTA, CDR2 FQGNSA. This CDR3 is built from 16 residues. The V and J ends lost 1 base and 3 bases, in that order; junction bases with no gene match: 9.

The chain employs TRBV5-5 and TRBJ2-3, with 7 positions matching TRBD1. Trimming cost V 3 bases and J 4 bases; bases outside gene matches: 8. The CDR3 extends over 15 amino acids. Germline loops: CDR1 SGHKS, CDR2 YYEKEE (reference sequence). The CDR3: CASSWTDRSPDTQYF. In DNA, the CDR3 is TGTGCCAGCAGCTGGACGGACAGGTCCCCAGATACGCAGTATTTT.

This clonotype was observed at least ten times. The chain combines TRBV20-1 with TRBJ1-5; D unclear. Germline CDR1 DFQATT, CDR2 SNEGSKA (reference sequence). This CDR3 spans 13 amino acids. Trimming removed 4 bases from V and 3 bases from J, with 10 bases in between. In DNA, the CDR3 is TGCAGTGCTATGCCGGGCCCCAATCAGCCCCAGCATTTT. This gives the protein CSAMPGPNQPQHF.